This T cell receptor (beta chain) was recovered during a study of tumor-infiltrating lymphocytes in primary liver carcinoma. For each extraction, RNA and DNA were obtained together from approximately 20-30 mg of unsorted bulk tissue. Production of TCR beta cDNA used around 0.45 ug total RNA together with a constant-region primer. TCR beta libraries came from three nested multiplex PCR rounds using slightly modified ARM-PCR. TRBV1-TRBV30 forward and Cbeta reverse primers drove the first two roughly 10-cycle rounds. TCRdb re-called the multiplex PCR reads through MiXCR, storing one row per CDR3 protein. The top ten clones hold over 30% of a sample with tens of thousands of distinct CDR3 sequences, approximately 79% of them seen once. CDR3 size: 21 residues. Per germline, CDR1 SGHAT and CDR2 FQNNGV. The V segment lost 0 bases and the J segment 3 bases; nucleotides outside the gene matches: 18.

The V gene is TRBV11-2, the J gene TRBJ2-1; 9 positions agree with TRBD1. The source of this sequence is a woman in her thirties with primary liver carcinoma and hepatitis B virus infection. The sample was liver tumor tissue from sampling region 4. Subset: tumor region T4, right-lateral pole. The CDR3 is CASSLEQGARRERGHYNEQFF. CDR3 nucleotides: TGTGCCAGCAGCTTAGAACAGGGGGCGAGGCGGGAGAGGGGGCACTACAATGAGCAGTTCTTC.